The 22 T cell receptor beta chains below were found in one sample sequenced in a study of CD4 T cells in relation to SARS-CoV-2 and coronaviruses. Their antigen targets remain unknown. TCRdb keeps only in-frame clones here, not all; method: immunoSEQ multiplex PCR. The data hold tens of thousands of clones, with 60% to 85% observed a single time. CD4+ T cells from unexposed donors were obtained before the COVID-19 pandemic (2011-2018). After about 10 days of culture, CD4+ T cells were isolated. Sequenced: CD4+ T cells from PBMCs, cultured in vitro. Receptors originate from a human donor in good health.

This chain joins TRBV5-1 and TRBJ2-5, with 12 positions matching TRBD1. Per the germline V gene, CDR1 is SGHRS and CDR2 is YFSETQ. Unmatched junction bases numbered 11, after V lost 3 bases and J lost 2 bases. The length of the CDR3 is 18 residues. The chain's CDR3 is CASSSGTGGGGEQETQYF. CDR3 DNA: TGCGCCAGCAGCTCGGGGACAGGGGGCGGCGGGGAACAAGAGACCCAGTACTTC.

The J gene is TRBJ2-3, the V gene TRBV19; 10 bases are shared with TRBD2. The V gene's germline CDR1 is LNHDA and CDR2 SQIVND (reference sequence). Trimming at V came to 7 bases and at J to 6 bases, leaving 10 bases not matched to a gene. The CDR3 loop spans 15 amino acids. The CDR3 coding sequence is TGTGCCAGTACCGAAACCGGGACTAGCGCCGATACGCAGTATTTT. This sequence encodes CASTETGTSADTQYF.

The chain recombines TRBV5-1 with TRBJ1-1; possibly TRBD1 for D (5 bases). There are 14 residues in the CDR3. V was shortened by 5 bases and J by 1 base, with 12 bases between the two germline ends. Looked up from germline, CDR1 is SGHRS and CDR2 is YFSETQ. As DNA, the CDR3 is TGCGCCAGCAGGAGGACCGGACAGAACACTGAAGCTTTCTTT. Its protein is CASRRTGQNTEAFF.

This clone was observed once. The V and J genes are TRBV5-4 and TRBJ1-1; 8 positions match TRBD1. This CDR3 is built from 15 residues. Germline trimming cut 3 bases from V and 3 bases from J; bases unmatched to any gene: 7. Germline V gene lookup returns CDR1 SGHNT and CDR2 YYREEE (reference sequence). The CDR3 sequence: CASSSKDRADTEAFF. CDR3 nucleotides: TGTGCCAGCAGCTCTAAGGACAGGGCAGACACTGAAGCTTTCTTT.

This clone appeared a few times. The gene calls are TRBV7-2 and TRBJ2-1, with D tentatively TRBD2 (5 bases). The CDR3 runs to 15 residues. The germline gives CDR1 SGHTA, CDR2 FQGNSA. Trimming took 4 bases from V and 9 from J, leaving 19 bases between them. This chain's CDR3 is CASSSPPYGVGEQFF. The CDR3 region has the DNA TGTGCCAGCAGCTCACCCCCGTACGGGGTAGGTGAGCAGTTCTTC.

This rearrangement joins TRBV2 to TRBJ1-1, with D perhaps TRBD1 (6 bases). There are 15 residues in the CDR3. Germline V gene sequence: CDR1 SNHLY, CDR2 FYNNEI. With 1 base removed from V and 1 base from J, the gap between germline ends came to 10 bases. CDR3 loop: CASSEGGGGNTEAFF. The CDR3 DNA reads TGTGCCAGCAGTGAAGGAGGGGGTGGGAACACTGAAGCTTTCTTT.

The chain joins TRBV11-2 to TRBJ2-1, with 9 bases aligning to TRBD1. From germline, CDR1 is SGHAT and CDR2 FQNNGV. After removal of 6 bases from V and 7 bases from J, the junction contained 13 bases not matched to a gene. CDR3 length: 16 amino acids. The CDR3 nucleotides read TGTGCCAGCAGTCCAAGGGGACAGGGATGGACGAATGAGCAGTTCTTC. Its translation is CASSPRGQGWTNEQFF.

This chain joins TRBV5-4 and TRBJ2-5, with TRBD2 as a possible D gene (6 bases). The CDR3 has 13 residues. V dropped 4 bases and J dropped 9 bases, with 16 bases sitting between them. The germline CDR1 and CDR2 sequences are SGHNT and YYREEE (reference sequence). The CDR3 DNA reads TGTGCCAGCAGCCCCCCGGGGGTTAGGGCCCAGTACTTC. Translation gives CASSPPGVRAQYF.

This clone was detected only a few times. This chain uses TRBV4-1 with TRBJ2-7; D perhaps matches TRBD1 (6 bases). CDR3 length: 15 residues. Trimming stripped 4 bases from V and 5 bases from J, with 18 bases between. Per germline, CDR1 MGHRA and CDR2 YSYEKL. As DNA, the CDR3 is TGCGCCAGCAGCCGCCTCTGGCAGGGGAAGCACGAGCAGTACTTC. Translated, it gives CASSRLWQGKHEQYF.

V gene TRBV10-3 combines with J gene TRBJ2-1, with a tentative D call TRBD2 (6 bases). In germline, CDR1 is ENHRY, CDR2 SYGVKD. This CDR3 has 14 amino acids. V was shortened by 2 bases and J by 6 bases, with 11 bases between the two germline ends. DNA for the CDR3: TGTGCCATCAGTGAGCCGGGGCGGGGCAATGAGCAGTTCTTC. Protein product: CAISEPGRGNEQFF.

This clone was detected only a few times. V is TRBV6-6 and J is TRBJ2-6, with D uncertain. Trimming removed 2 bases at V and 8 bases at J, with 7 bases between. The germline CDR1 and CDR2 sequences are MNHNY and SVGAGI (reference sequence). The CDR3 totals 13 residues. The CDR3 bases are TGTGCCAGCAGTTACGGGCAGACCAACGTCCTGACTTTC. Residues: CASSYGQTNVLTF.

The V call is TRBV18, the J call TRBJ2-5, with 9 bases that match TRBD2. CDR3 length: 14 residues. V was pared by 6 bases and J by 3 bases, with 5 bases of the junction left unmatched. In germline, CDR1 is KGHSH, CDR2 LQKENI. DNA for the CDR3: TGTGCCAGCTCTAGCGGGGGCTGGGAAGAGACCCAGTACTTC. This codes for CASSSGGWEETQYF.

This rearrangement joins TRBV11-3 to TRBJ2-3, with D possibly matching TRBD2 (5 bases). The CDR3 contains 13 residues. Germline loops: CDR1 SGHNT, CDR2 YENEEA. Trimming removed 1 base at V and 7 bases at J, with 9 bases between. CDR3 amino acids: CASSLGYGNTQYF. The CDR3 DNA sequence: TGTGCCAGCAGCTTAGGATACGGGAATACGCAGTATTTT.

The genes are TRBV5-1 and TRBJ2-2; 11 nucleotides agree with TRBD2. The CDR3 covers 18 residues. Germline values: CDR1 SGHRS, CDR2 YFSETQ. Trimming removed 1 base from V and 3 bases from J; junction bases left unmatched: 8. The CDR3 protein is CASSLSGLAGGYTGELFF. The CDR3, as DNA: TGCGCCAGCAGCTTGAGTGGGCTAGCGGGAGGATACACCGGGGAGCTGTTTTTT.

The rearrangement links TRBV7-3 to TRBJ2-5; D is possibly TRBD2 (7 bases). V was shortened by 1 base and J by 5 bases, with 14 bases between the two germline ends. Looked up from germline, CDR1 is SGHTA and CDR2 is FQGTGA. There are 15 residues in the CDR3. CDR3 DNA: TGTGCCAGCAGCTTAATGGGGGGGGCCCATGAGACCCAGTACTTC. Translating it yields CASSLMGGAHETQYF.

The J gene is TRBJ2-6, the V gene TRBV6-4; D call uncertain. The CDR3 loop spans 15 amino acids. V lost 0 bases to trimming and J lost 0 bases, with 3 bases between them. The germline V gene has CDR1 MRHNA and CDR2 SNTAGT. CDR3 nucleotide sequence: TGTGCCAGCAGTGACTCCAACTCTGGGGCCAACGTCCTGACTTTC. It codes for CASSDSNSGANVLTF.

This clone has only a few counts. The chain recombines TRBV12-3 or TRBV12-4 with TRBJ2-1; no clear D gene. Trimming pared 7 bases from V and 10 bases from J, leaving 17 bases between. CDR3 length equals 13 residues. The CDR3 loop is CASTAALPNEQFF. As DNA, the CDR3 is TGTGCCAGCACTGCGGCCCTCCCAAACGAGCAGTTCTTC.

In DNA form, the CDR3 reads TGCAGCGTTGAAGCGACGGGCCATGAGCAGTTCTTC. The encoded protein is CSVEATGHEQFF. The chain links TRBV29-1 to TRBJ2-1; the D is unclear. This CDR3 has 12 residues. V was cut by 1 base and J by 8 bases, with 9 bases left in between. Germline CDR1 is SQVTM and CDR2 is ANQGSEA.

J is TRBJ1-2 and V is TRBV18; 9 positions agree with TRBD1. The V segment lost 4 bases and the J segment 8 bases; nucleotides outside the gene matches: 8. Germline values: CDR1 KGHSH, CDR2 LQKENI. This CDR3 spans 14 amino acids. In DNA, the CDR3 is TGTGCCAGCTCACTCCGGGACAGGGATGGGGGCTACACCTTC. Amino acid sequence: CASSLRDRDGGYTF.

The rearrangement uses TRBV6-2 or TRBV6-3 and TRBJ1-2; 11 bases map to TRBD1. Trimming removed 4 bases from V and 2 bases from J; junction bases left unmatched: 15. The CDR3 spans 19 residues. Germline V gene sequence: CDR1 MNHEY, CDR2 SVGEGT. The CDR3 sequence is CASSSLPTGTGGDNYGYTF. The CDR3 nucleotides are TGTGCCAGCAGTTCATTACCGACCGGGACAGGGGGTGACAACTATGGCTACACCTTC.

V gene TRBV4-2 combines with J gene TRBJ2-2; 7 bases align to TRBD2. Germline CDR1 and CDR2: LGHNA and YNFKEQ. The CDR3 is made up of 14 amino acids. After removal of 4 bases from V and 3 bases from J, the junction contained 2 bases not matched to a gene. Written as DNA, the CDR3 is TGTGCCAGCAGCCGAGGGAGGGACACCGGGGAGCTGTTTTTT. Its protein product is CASSRGRDTGELFF.

By sample share, this clone is large. The rearrangement uses TRBV6-5 and TRBJ1-2, with a possible D match to TRBD1 (5 bases). Germline CDR1 MNHEY, CDR2 SVGAGI. The CDR3 spans 13 residues. V gave up 10 bases and J gave up 5 bases, with 17 bases separating them. The chain's CDR3 is CATVRGGVYGYTF. For the CDR3, the DNA is TGTGCCACCGTACGGGGGGGGGTATATGGCTACACCTTC.